This T cell receptor (beta chain) is drawn from a study of CD8 T cells in Susac syndrome. The study, taken as a whole, reports: In Susac syndrome, CD4+ T cell repertoires lacked any clonal expansion. That the number of individuals in its TCR sequencing and HLA analysis was relatively small was acknowledged by the study.

Turning to this clonotype: What it binds is unknown.

The patients with Susac syndrome were individuals who fulfilled the recently defined diagnostic criteria for disease that was either definite or probable. Negative isolation yielded the CD8+ and CD4+ T cells, while FACS enriched the TEMRA cells. The CDR3 consists of 17 residues. The ends were cut back, 6 bases at V and 4 bases at J, with 24 bases in the middle. Germline CDR1 MDHEN, CDR2 SYDVKM. A quantity of about 0.5 to 1 ug RNA underwent reverse transcription using random hexamers. One entry per CDR3 protein results from TCRdb running MiXCR on the immunoSEQ multiplex PCR reads. The sample comprises about 71,000 distinct CDR3 sequences, 93% of which are singletons, and less than 0.16% rests with the top ten.

The specimen was CD4+ T cells from PBMCs. The chain is built from TRBV28 and TRBJ1-2; the D is unclear. The source is a human donor with Susac syndrome. CDR3 sequence (DNA): TGTGCCAGCAGCCCAACCCACGATCTATACACCCGCTATGGCTACACCTTC. Amino acid sequence: CASSPTHDLYTRYGYTF.